These 30 T cell receptor beta chains were sequenced from one sample in a study of blood T cell repertoires in COVID-19. Sequencing was performed with immunoSEQ multiplex PCR; in TCRdb, only in-frame clones are kept and a portion is missing. This table holds 15,000 to 20,000 clones, 65% to 90% found once. Sequenced sample: peripheral blood. Receptor source: a man older than 75 with acute or convalescent COVID-19.

The V gene is TRBV28, the J gene TRBJ1-1; D perhaps matches TRBD1 (5 bases). CDR1 is MDHEN, CDR2 SYDVKM, per germline. V was pared by 4 bases and J by 6 bases, with 9 bases between. This CDR3 has 12 residues. CDR3 in DNA: TGTGCCAGCAGTTCCAGGGTGGCTGAAGCTTTCTTT. As protein: CASSSRVAEAFF.

V is TRBV19 and J is TRBJ1-4; 8 bases are a match to TRBD1. V lost 4 bases and J lost 2; bases outside the gene matches: 9. The CDR3 is made up of 17 amino acids. Germline V gene sequence: CDR1 LNHDA, CDR2 SQIVND (reference sequence). The CDR3 loop reads CASSRGTGQGTNEKLFF. The CDR3 nucleotides read TGTGCCAGTAGTAGGGGTACCGGACAGGGCACTAATGAAAAACTGTTTTTT.

This chain connects TRBV20-1 to TRBJ1-2; 9 nucleotides match TRBD1. Germline V gene sequence: CDR1 DFQATT, CDR2 SNEGSKA (reference sequence). The V segment lost 3 bases and the J segment 2 bases; nucleotides outside the gene matches: 10. The CDR3 contains 16 residues. CDR3 bases: TGCAGTGCTAGTGGTTACCGGGACAGGGTCAACTATGGCTACACCTTC. Protein sequence: CSASGYRDRVNYGYTF.

This clone was seen a few times. The chain combines TRBV25-1 with TRBJ1-5, with D unclear. Per germline, CDR1 MGHDK and CDR2 SYGVNS. The V end was cut by 6 bases, the J end by 3 bases, with 9 bases between. The CDR3 spans 13 residues. The CDR3 sequence: CASRSNYNQPQHF. The CDR3 region has the DNA TGTGCCAGCAGGAGCAATTACAATCAGCCCCAGCATTTT.

The chain carries TRBV12-3 or TRBV12-4 and TRBJ1-1, with unresolved D. The CDR3 length is 13 residues. V shed 5 bases and J shed 14 bases, with 21 bases lying between them. The CDR3 sequence is CASSKEWLTVAFF. DNA of the CDR3: TGTGCCAGCAGTAAAGAGTGGTTAACAGTAGCGTTCTTT.

The V and J genes are TRBV6-5 and TRBJ1-1, with unresolved D. Germline CDR1 is MNHEY and CDR2 is SVGAGI. Trimming took off 10 bases at V and 2 bases at J, with 8 bases between the two ends. This CDR3 has 11 residues. The CDR3 loop reads CATDTNTEAFF. The CDR3 bases are TGTGCCACAGACACTAACACTGAAGCTTTCTTT.

The rearrangement links TRBV7-6 to TRBJ1-5, with TRBD1 matching 8 bases. V lost 5 bases, J lost 5 bases, and 8 bases stayed unmatched. CDR3 length: 15 residues. CDR1 SGHVS and CDR2 FNYEAQ come from the germline V gene. CDR3 sequence: CASSPGGRGDQPQHF. In nucleotides, the CDR3 is TGTGCCAGCAGCCCAGGGGGCAGGGGAGATCAGCCCCAGCATTTT.

The chain employs TRBV19 and TRBJ2-5, with no clear D. CDR1 and CDR2 from the germline V gene are LNHDA and SQIVND (reference sequence). The germline V and J ends were trimmed by 2 bases and 7 bases, with 5 bases remaining between them. CDR3 length: 11 residues. Here the CDR3 reads CASSITGTQYF. The CDR3 coding sequence is TGTGCCAGTAGTATAACGGGGACCCAGTACTTC.

This rearrangement joins TRBV11-2 to TRBJ2-3; 8 bases fit TRBD2. The CDR3 sequence is 15 residues long. The V and J ends lost 2 bases and 1 base, in that order; junction bases with no gene match: 2. Germline V lookup: CDR1 SGHAT, CDR2 FQNNGV. The CDR3 reads CASSLRGGRTDTQYF. The DNA of the CDR3 is TGTGCCAGCAGCTTACGCGGGGGGCGCACAGATACGCAGTATTTT.

The chain has TRBV2 and TRBJ2-7; 7 bases are a match to TRBD1. The CDR3 sequence is 14 residues long. Germline V gene data show CDR1 as SNHLY and CDR2 as FYNNEI. V was pared by 4 bases and J by 3 bases, with 6 bases of the junction left unmatched. CDR3 in amino acids: CASSGGQPFYEQYF. The CDR3, as DNA: TGTGCCAGCAGTGGGGGACAGCCCTTCTACGAGCAGTACTTC.

As DNA, the CDR3 is TGCAGCGGATCTCAAAGCGCCAACACTGAAGCTTTCTTT. This gives the protein CSGSQSANTEAFF. The chain joins TRBV29-1 to TRBJ1-1; no clear D gene. The CDR3 runs 13 residues. Germline values: CDR1 SQVTM, CDR2 ANQGSEA. V was trimmed by 7 bases and J by 2 bases, leaving 14 bases between them.

The V gene is TRBV2, the J gene TRBJ1-2, with TRBD1 as a possible D gene (5 bases). V dropped 4 bases and J dropped 8 bases, with 17 bases sitting between them. The CDR3 is made up of 14 amino acids. CDR1 and CDR2 (germline): SNHLY, FYNNEI. The CDR3 loop is CASSGDLWRVGYTF. DNA of the CDR3: TGTGCCAGCAGTGGGGACCTTTGGAGGGTGGGCTACACCTTC. Supplemented by reference TRBV2 and TRBJ1-2, the full variable domain reads EPEVTQTPSHQVTQMGQEVILRCVPISNHLYFYWYRQILGQKVEFLVSFYNNEISEKSEIFDDQFSVERPDGSNFTLKIRSTKLEDSAMYFCASSGDLWRVGYTFGSGTRLTVV.

This chain connects TRBV19 to TRBJ2-7, with a possible D match to TRBD1 (6 bases). V dropped 5 bases and J dropped 1 base, with 12 bases sitting between them. The length of the CDR3 is 14 residues. Germline assignment: CDR1 LNHDA and CDR2 SQIVND (reference sequence). CDR3 in DNA: TGTGCCAGTAGTGGCCAGGGGCTTTCCTACGAGCAGTACTTC. Its protein product is CASSGQGLSYEQYF.

This rearrangement joins TRBV19 to TRBJ1-2; D gene uncertain. This CDR3 has 13 residues. The V end lost 3 bases, the J end lost 2 bases, and 7 bases lay between the germline ends. Germline CDR1 reads LNHDA; CDR2 reads SQIVND (reference sequence). CDR3 nucleotides: TGTGCCAGTAGTATTCAGGTCAACTATGGCTACACCTTC. Amino acid sequence: CASSIQVNYGYTF.

This clone was seen a few times. The V gene is TRBV19, the J gene TRBJ2-2; 7 bases match TRBD1. CDR3 length: 13 residues. CDR1 LNHDA and CDR2 SQIVND come from the germline V gene (reference sequence). Unmatched junction bases numbered 3, after V lost 9 bases and J lost 2 bases. CDR3 sequence reads: CASGDSNTGELFF. The CDR3 DNA follows: TGTGCCAGCGGGGACAGTAACACCGGGGAGCTGTTTTTT.

This rearrangement joins TRBV4-1 to TRBJ1-2; 9 bases fit TRBD1. The CDR3 is 14 amino acids. CDR1 is MGHRA, CDR2 YSYEKL, per germline. V trimming: 5 bases; J trimming: 2 bases; junction bases outside the gene matches: 3. The CDR3 coding sequence is TGCGCCAGCAGCTCCGGGACAGGGAACTATGGCTACACCTTC. Encoded protein: CASSSGTGNYGYTF.

The CDR3 DNA sequence: TGTGCCAGCTCACTGACAGGCCCGTATAGCAATCAGCCCCAGCATTTT. Encoded protein: CASSLTGPYSNQPQHF. The V and J genes are TRBV18 and TRBJ1-5; D is perhaps TRBD1 (6 bases). Trimming left V 4 bases short and J 0 bases short, with 13 bases between. Germline CDR1 is KGHSH and CDR2 is LQKENI. The CDR3 runs 16 residues. The whole variable domain, filled in from reference TRBV18 and TRBJ1-5, reads NAGVMQNPRHLVRRRGQEARLRCSPMKGHSHVYWYRQLPEEGLKFMVYLQKENIIDESGMPKERFSAEFPKEGPSILRIQQVVRGDSAAYFCASSLTGPYSNQPQHFGDGTRLSIL.

This clone was found once. This chain connects TRBV4-1 to TRBJ2-1, with TRBD2 as a possible D gene (5 bases). The V gene lost 3 bases and the J gene lost 9 bases, with 12 bases spanning the gap. Germline CDR1 is MGHRA and CDR2 is YSYEKL. This CDR3 is 13 amino acids long. Written as DNA, the CDR3 is TGCGCCAGCAGCCAGAGAGAGGGTCGTGAGCAGTTCTTC. This codes for CASSQREGREQFF.

J is TRBJ2-7 and V is TRBV15, with TRBD1 matching over 8 bases. From germline, CDR1 is LNHNV and CDR2 YYDKDF (reference sequence). The CDR3 sequence is 14 residues long. J lost 5 bases, V lost 0 bases, and 3 bases had no gene match. The CDR3 spells CATSRETGADEQYF. The CDR3 DNA follows: TGTGCCACCAGCAGAGAGACAGGGGCCGACGAGCAGTACTTC.

J is TRBJ2-7 and V is TRBV27; 7 positions agree with TRBD2. Germline CDR1 and CDR2: MNHEY and SMNVEV (reference sequence). Trimming at V came to 5 bases and at J to 0 bases, leaving 10 bases not matched to a gene. This CDR3 comprises 16 residues. The CDR3 DNA follows: TGTGCCAGCAGTCCCTGGGAGGGAAGGAGCTCCTACGAGCAGTACTTC. Translating it yields CASSPWEGRSSYEQYF.

This chain joins TRBV6-1 and TRBJ2-1, with TRBD2 matching 9 bases. V lost 2 bases and J lost 7; bases outside the gene matches: 9. CDR3 length: 16 residues. Germline V gives CDR1 MNHNS, CDR2 SASEGT. Here the CDR3 DNA reads TGTGCCAGCAGTGAATTGGTAGCGGGGGAGAGGAATGAGCAGTTCTTC. The encoded protein is CASSELVAGERNEQFF.

This chain links TRBV6-1 with TRBJ2-4; 11 nucleotides line up with TRBD2. CDR3 length: 19 residues. J was trimmed by 0 bases and V by 4 bases; bases with no gene match: 11. Germline CDR1 reads MNHNS; CDR2 reads SASEGT. As DNA, the CDR3 is TGTGCCAGCAGTGTCCCTAGCGGGGGGACAACCTTAGCCAAAAACATTCAGTACTTC. Residues: CASSVPSGGTTLAKNIQYF.

In DNA form, the CDR3 reads TGTGCCACCAGCAGAGGAAGGTGGCAGACAGGAAACACCATATATTTT. Amino acid sequence: CATSRGRWQTGNTIYF. The chain is built from TRBV15 and TRBJ1-3, with unresolved D. The germline gives CDR1 LNHNV, CDR2 YYDKDF (reference sequence). The CDR3 consists of 16 residues. Trimming stripped 1 base from V and 4 bases from J, with 14 bases between.

The CDR3 loop reads CASSLTGGSLEAFF. In DNA, the CDR3 is TGTGCCAGCAGCTTAACCGGGGGGAGCTTAGAAGCTTTCTTT. The chain carries TRBV7-9 and TRBJ1-1; TRBD1 is a possible D gene (5 bases). Germline CDR1 is SEHNR and CDR2 is FQNEAQ (reference sequence). The CDR3 loop spans 14 amino acids. V was shortened by 2 bases and J by 8 bases, with 15 bases between the two germline ends.

This clone appeared a single time. The V and J genes are TRBV4-3 and TRBJ2-5; 8 nucleotides match TRBD1. The V segment lost 1 base and the J segment 5 bases; nucleotides outside the gene matches: 6. CDR1 is LGHNA and CDR2 is YSLEER in the germline V gene. This CDR3 has 15 amino acids. CDR3 amino acids: CASSQATGAWETQYF. The CDR3 coding sequence is TGCGCCAGCAGCCAAGCGACAGGGGCTTGGGAGACCCAGTACTTC.

V usage is TRBV7-9 and J usage is TRBJ1-2; 7 nucleotides align to TRBD1. J was trimmed by 5 bases and V by 2 bases; bases with no gene match: 11. Germline V gene data show CDR1 as SEHNR and CDR2 as FQNEAQ (reference sequence). The CDR3 length is 16 residues. The CDR3 loop reads CASSLSPDRAAYGYTF. The CDR3 nucleotides are TGTGCCAGCAGCTTATCCCCCGACAGGGCTGCTTATGGCTACACCTTC.

This clone occurred once. The V gene is TRBV15, the J gene TRBJ2-7, with D maybe TRBD2 (5 bases). V lost 0 bases, J lost 0 bases, and 9 bases lay in between. The CDR3 is 15 residues long. The germline CDR1 and CDR2 sequences are LNHNV and YYDKDF (reference sequence). This CDR3 reads CATSRDVGSSYEQYF. DNA for the CDR3: TGTGCCACCAGCAGAGATGTTGGGAGCTCCTACGAGCAGTACTTC. Full variable domain (rest looked up from reference TRBV15 and TRBJ2-7): DAMVIQNPRYQVTQFGKPVTLSCSQTLNHNVMYWYQQKSSQAPKLLFHYYDKDFNNEADTPDNFQSRRPNTSFCFLDIRSPGLGDTAMYLCATSRDVGSSYEQYFGPGTRLTVT.

The chain joins TRBV19 to TRBJ2-3, with TRBD2 identical over 9 bases. Unmatched junction bases numbered 5, after V lost 3 bases and J lost 7 bases. This CDR3 comprises 14 residues. CDR1 is LNHDA, CDR2 SQIVND, per germline (reference sequence). CDR3 nucleotides: TGTGCCAGTAGTATTAGCGGGGGCGGGAATACGCAGTATTTT. It translates to CASSISGGGNTQYF.

This sequence joins TRBV19 and TRBJ2-3, with 9 bases lining up with TRBD1. In germline, CDR1 is LNHDA, CDR2 SQIVND (reference sequence). The CDR3 consists of 16 residues. V trimming: 7 bases; J trimming: 2 bases; junction bases outside the gene matches: 10. The chain's CDR3 is CASTPGTGSSTDTQYF. The CDR3 DNA reads TGTGCCAGTACCCCCGGGACAGGGTCGTCCACAGATACGCAGTATTTT.

The chain couples TRBV7-3 to TRBJ2-5, with D tentatively TRBD1 (7 bases). The CDR3 contains 13 residues. The V gene's germline CDR1 is SGHTA and CDR2 FQGTGA. V was clipped by 3 bases and J by 4 bases, with 9 bases between them. DNA for the CDR3: TGTGCCAGCAGCTTCCAGGGGGGAGAGACCCAGTACTTC. This codes for CASSFQGGETQYF.